This T cell receptor beta chain was observed in a study of T cell responses to AZD1222 COVID-19 vaccine. The CDR3 length is 17 residues. Germline V gene sequence: CDR1 MNHNS, CDR2 SASEGT. With V trimmed by 2 bases and J by 3 bases, 12 bases remained unmatched. The assay was immunoSEQ multiplex PCR, and TCRdb's table has in-frame clones only and misses some. The table shows more than 95,000 clones, with around 90% occurring only once. The chain is built from TRBV6-1 and TRBJ1-2, with 7 nucleotides matching TRBD1. Source: peripheral blood, taken on day 0 of AZD1222 vaccination. This clonotype originated in an adult in good health. The CDR3: CASSEPSARGLDYGYTF. The CDR3 DNA follows: TGTGCCAGCAGTGAACCATCAGCGAGGGGGCTTGACTATGGCTACACCTTC.